Listed here are 19 T cell receptor beta chains from one sample, sequenced in a study of tumor-infiltrating lymphocytes in primary liver carcinoma. From about 530 ng total RNA, TCR beta cDNA was generated with a primer in the constant region. Construction of TCR beta libraries relied on three successive nested multiplex PCR rounds employing slightly modified ARM-PCR. A C-beta reverse primer and TRBV1-TRBV30 forward primers served in each of the first two PCR rounds, at around 10 cycles apiece. TCRdb recomputed calls from the multiplex PCR reads with MiXCR, one row per CDR3 protein. This sample has about 54,000 distinct CDR3 sequences; about 68% occur once, and the top ten carry around 23%. Both RNA and DNA were isolated together from about 20-30 mg of bulk tissue that had not been sorted. Sample: liver tumor tissue from sampling region 2. Subset indicated: tumor region T2, inferior pole. These receptors were collected from a man aged 35-49 years with primary liver carcinoma and hepatitis B virus infection.

The chain joins TRBV29-1 to TRBJ2-1, with 7 bases lining up with TRBD1. With V trimmed by 3 bases and J by 13 bases, 27 bases remained unmatched. The germline V gene encodes CDR1 SQVTM and CDR2 ANQGSEA. This CDR3 is 18 amino acids long. CDR3 protein: CSVDQTGSWVSSYTDQFF. The CDR3 coding sequence is TGCAGCGTTGATCAGACAGGGTCTTGGGTATCCTCCTACACTGATCAGTTCTTC.

Turning to this clonotype: A read error may explain this, as a much larger clone is one base away. This chain links TRBV30 with TRBJ1-5, with unresolved D. Germline V gives CDR1 GTSNPN, CDR2 SVGIG (reference sequence). The CDR3 extends over 15 amino acids. The V end lost 2 bases, the J end lost 1 base, and 12 bases lay between the germline ends. CDR3 region: CAWSSTWGSNQPQHF. For the CDR3, the DNA is TGTGCCTGGAGTTCGACATGGGGAAGCAATCAGCCCCAGCATTTT.

The J gene is TRBJ2-7, the V gene TRBV29-1, with 9 bases fitting TRBD1. The CDR3 loop spans 14 amino acids. V trimming: 4 bases; J trimming: 1 base; junction bases outside the gene matches: 5. The germline V gene encodes CDR1 SQVTM and CDR2 ANQGSEA. In nucleotides, the CDR3 is TGCAGCGTTGTAACAGGGGGCAGTTCCTACGAGCAGTACTTC. It codes for CSVVTGGSSYEQYF.

A word on this clonotype: The conserved closing phenylalanine or tryptophan is absent in this CDR3, likely reflecting a read error. The chain carries TRBV30 and TRBJ1-5; 7 bases map to TRBD1. CDR3 length equals 14 residues. Per the germline V gene, CDR1 is GTSNPN and CDR2 is SVGIG (reference sequence). J gave up 0 bases and V 5 bases, and 4 bases lay outside the gene matches. CDR3 sequence (DNA): TGTGCCTGGGGGCAGGGGGATAGCAATCAGCCCCAGCATTCT. As protein: CAWGQGDSNQPQHS.

This rearrangement joins TRBV12-3 or TRBV12-4 to TRBJ1-5; tentatively, D is TRBD1 (6 bases). The CDR3 totals 15 residues. The CDR3 bases are TGTAGCAGCAGTGCACGAGGGGGAGGCAATCAGCCCCAGCATTTT. Translating gives CSSSARGGGNQPQHF.

Details on this clonotype: The CDR3 end shows no conserved phenylalanine or tryptophan, and so a read error is likely. V and J are TRBV12-3 or TRBV12-4 and TRBJ2-1; either TRBD1 or TRBD2 may supply D (7 bases each). The CDR3 spans 14 residues. The CDR3 here is CTSSEGGGGNEQFI. The CDR3 nucleotides are TGTACCAGCAGTGAGGGAGGGGGCGGTAATGAGCAGTTCATC.

As to this clonotype: Because it lacks the conserved phenylalanine or tryptophan at the end, this CDR3 is likely a read error. The DNA is omitted, as the CDR3 cannot be located on it reliably, and the CDR3 follows TCRdb's listing. V gene TRBV11-2 combines with J gene TRBJ2-1; the D call of TRBD2 is as the table states it, not checked on the DNA. The CDR3 is 16 amino acids long, termini counted. Germline V gene data show CDR1 as SGHAT and CDR2 as FQNNGV. The CDR3 sequence: CASSLGIRLAMGERFI.

Comments on this clonotype: One end of the junction varies from germline; a read error may be responsible. This chain uses TRBV4-1 with TRBJ1-5; TRBD1 agrees at 8 bases. The germline V gene has CDR1 MGHRA and CDR2 YSYEKL. The CDR3 is 15 residues long. The CDR3 sequence: CPSSQWDRNDQPQHF. The CDR3 DNA sequence: TGCCCCAGCAGCCAATGGGACAGGAACGATCAGCCCCAGCATTTT.

This clonotype came up once. A read error may be the cause here, since a much bigger clone is one base away. CDR3 in DNA: TGTGCCAGCAGCTCAGCGGGAGCGGGACCCACAGATACGCAGTATTTT. It codes for CASSSAGAGPTDTQYF. The chain employs TRBV7-9 and TRBJ2-3, with TRBD2 matching over 8 bases. V was clipped by 4 bases and J by 2 bases; unmatched bases: 8. CDR3 length equals 16 residues. Per germline, CDR1 SEHNR and CDR2 FQNEAQ (reference sequence).

On this clonotype: No conserved phenylalanine or tryptophan ends this CDR3, so it is likely a read error. The chain couples TRBV4-1 to TRBJ1-1, with TRBD1 matching 7 bases. CDR3 length equals 15 residues. The germline gives CDR1 MGHRA, CDR2 YSYEKL. The CDR3 DNA follows: TGCGCCAGCGGCCAACTCAGGGGGGGTGACGCTGAAGCTTTCCTT. This codes for CASGQLRGGDAEAFL.

Concerning this clonotype: One end of the junction is discordant with germline, which a read error may explain. V is TRBV12-3 or TRBV12-4 and J is TRBJ1-4, with D possibly TRBD1 on 5 matching bases. The CDR3 is 15 amino acids. DNA for the CDR3: TGTTCCAGCAGTTTGTCGGGGGCAACTAATGAAAAACTGTTTTTT. This encodes CSSSLSGATNEKLFF.

The V gene is TRBV6-5, the J gene TRBJ2-1; no firm D call. The length of the CDR3 is 15 residues. Germline assignment: CDR1 MNHEY and CDR2 SVGAGI. Trimming pared 9 bases from V and 3 bases from J, leaving 18 bases between. CDR3 bases: TGTGCCAGTAGGGAATGCAGGAGCTACTACAATGAGCAGTTCTTC. Protein: CASRECRSYYNEQFF.

Regarding this clonotype: A junction boundary mismatches the germline segment, possibly from a read error. This chain connects TRBV12-3 or TRBV12-4 to TRBJ2-7, with D maybe TRBD1 (6 bases). The CDR3 spans 13 residues. The chain's CDR3 is CASTRRGHYEQYF. The CDR3 nucleotides are TGTGCTAGCACCCGACGGGGACACTACGAGCAGTACTTC.

This sequence joins TRBV12-3 or TRBV12-4 and TRBJ2-7; D could derive from TRBD1 or TRBD2 (6 bases each). The CDR3 extends over 15 amino acids. This CDR3 is CDTRPRVGGNYEQYF. The DNA of the CDR3 is TGTGACACCAGGCCACGAGTAGGGGGGAACTACGAGCAGTACTTC.

Regarding this clonotype: One end of the junction fails to match germline, which may point to a read error. The chain joins TRBV11-2 to TRBJ2-1; D ambiguous. CDR1 is SGHAT and CDR2 is FQNNGV in the germline V gene. The CDR3 loop spans 14 amino acids. CDR3 loop: CASSSAAGGNEQIF. In DNA form, the CDR3 reads TGTGCCAGCAGTTCCGCTGCAGGCGGTAATGAGCAGATATTC.

Points on this clonotype: The junction does not match germline at one end; this may be a read error. This chain joins TRBV5-5 and TRBJ2-7; D is undetermined. The CDR3 contains 13 residues. Germline lookup yields CDR1 SGHKS and CDR2 YYEKEE (reference sequence). CDR3 in DNA: TGTGCCAGCAGCTTGGGTCCGCCCTACGAGCAGTACTTT. Residues: CASSLGPPYEQYF.

A remark on this clonotype: It may be a read error: a sequence one base away is much more abundant. The rearrangement uses TRBV6-5 and TRBJ2-7, with TRBD2 matching over 10 bases. The CDR3 is 17 residues long. After removal of 11 bases from V and 4 bases from J, the junction contained 20 bases not matched to a gene. Germline CDR1 MNHEY, CDR2 SVGAGI. The chain's CDR3 is CAVSLLGLSGRPYEQYF. In DNA form, the CDR3 reads TGTGCCGTCAGCCTCCTAGGGCTTAGCGGGAGGCCGTACGAGCAGTACTTC.

As regards this clonotype: A read error may produce the germline difference seen at one junction end. This rearrangement joins TRBV11-2 to TRBJ2-3; 11 bases agree with TRBD2. The CDR3 runs to 18 residues. CDR1 SGHAT and CDR2 FQNNGV come from the germline V gene. For the CDR3, the DNA is TGTGTCAGCAGCTTAACTACTAGCGGGAGAGCGGGGCGAGATACGCAGTTTTTT. Its protein product is CVSSLTTSGRAGRDTQFF.

This clonotype was recorded at least ten times. The V gene is TRBV6-1, the J gene TRBJ1-6; TRBD1 might be the D (6 bases). Per the germline V gene, CDR1 is MNHNS and CDR2 is SASEGT. The CDR3 consists of 15 residues. The ends were cut back, 10 bases at V and 7 bases at J, with 20 bases in the middle. The CDR3: CATTPQQGGNSPLHF. The CDR3 DNA sequence: TGTGCCACCACCCCCCAACAGGGCGGAAATTCACCCCTCCACTTT.